The TCR beta chain under discussion was sequenced for a study of CD8 T cells in ankylosing spondylitis. Study-wide findings and caveats: Ankylosing spondylitis blood seemed to carry a telltale TCR beta motif made of several highly homologous variants.

The authors made TCR beta libraries by quantitative 5'-RACE with molecular barcodes. A single record per CDR3 protein comes from TCRdb applying MiXCR to the 5' RACE reads. Here the sample spans a few hundred thousand distinct CDR3 sequences, roughly 13% being singletons. This CDR3 comprises 16 residues. V lost 3 bases to trimming and J lost 2 bases; unmatched junction nucleotides: 6. CDR1 is MNHNS and CDR2 is SASEGT in the germline V gene. Remarks on this clonotype: What it binds is unknown.

This chain links TRBV6-1 with TRBJ2-5; 10 positions agree with TRBD2. This TCR was sampled from a male donor with ankylosing spondylitis. Source material: blood, either unsorted or a sorted T cell fraction (not recorded which). CDR3 sequence: CASSELAGVEQETQYF. CDR3 nucleotides: TGTGCCAGCAGTGAGCTAGCGGGAGTAGAGCAAGAGACCCAGTACTTC.